Listed here are 30 T cell receptor beta chains from one sample, sequenced in a study of shared clonotypes between healthy human individuals. Naive CD8 isolation took CD45RO-negative cells positively selected for CCR7 and excluded terminally differentiated effector memory CD45RA+ cells. Sequenced by immunoSEQ multiplex PCR; TCRdb stores in-frame clones only, minus some. The table has roughly 770,000 clones, approximately 96% seen once; the top ten hold over 0.2%. What was sequenced was naive CD8+ T cells sorted from blood. Source of these receptors: a man in his thirties or forties in good health.

CDR3 sequence reads: CASSVAIGPNEQFF. The CDR3 DNA reads TGTGCCAGCAGCGTAGCTATAGGGCCGAATGAGCAGTTCTTC. This chain uses TRBV9 with TRBJ2-1, with D unclear. The CDR3 totals 14 residues. The ends were cut back, 0 bases at V and 7 bases at J, with 11 bases in the middle. Germline CDR1 SGDLS, CDR2 YYNGEE. Looking up the rest from reference TRBV9 and TRBJ2-1 gives the full variable domain: DSGVTQTPKHLITATGQRVTLRCSPRSGDLSVYWYQQSLDQGLQFLIQYYNGEERAKGNILERFSAQQFPDLHSELNLSSLELGDSALYFCASSVAIGPNEQFFGPGTRLTVL.

J is TRBJ2-7 and V is TRBV7-9, with TRBD1 matching 7 bases. Germline V lookup: CDR1 SEHNR, CDR2 FQNEAQ (reference sequence). This CDR3 region has 16 residues. Unmatched junction bases numbered 10, after V lost 5 bases and J lost 0 bases. The CDR3 DNA follows: TGTGCCAGCAGCGCCGAGACAGGGATCAGCTCCTACGAGCAGTACTTC. Its protein product is CASSAETGISSYEQYF. The whole variable domain, filled in from reference TRBV7-9 and TRBJ2-7, reads DTGVSQNPRHKITKRGQNVTFRCDPISEHNRLYWYRQTLGQGPEFLTYFQNEAQLEKSRLLSDRFSAERPKGSFSTLEIQRTEQGDSAMYLCASSAETGISSYEQYFGPGTRLTVT.

The chain joins TRBV5-5 to TRBJ1-5; TRBD1 matches at 7 bases. Germline loops: CDR1 SGHKS, CDR2 YYEKEE (reference sequence). Germline trimming cut 5 bases from V and 3 bases from J; bases unmatched to any gene: 8. This CDR3 has 15 amino acids. The CDR3 nucleotides are TGTGCCAGCAGTAACCGAGACAGGGTCAATCAGCCCCAGCATTTT. Encoded protein: CASSNRDRVNQPQHF.

Details on this clone: Other DNA sequences in this specimen translate into the identical CDR3. The rearrangement uses TRBV7-8 and TRBJ2-3; either TRBD1 or TRBD2 may fit D (5 bases each). Germline V gene lookup returns CDR1 SGHVS and CDR2 FQNEAQ. V was trimmed by 1 base and J by 6 bases, leaving 11 bases between them. This CDR3 spans 14 amino acids. CDR3 nucleotides: TGTGCCAGCAGCTTAGTGCCAGGGACGGATACGCAGTATTTT. Encoded protein: CASSLVPGTDTQYF.

The chain combines TRBV28 with TRBJ2-1, with D tentatively TRBD2 (5 bases). Germline CDR1 and CDR2: MDHEN and SYDVKM. The ends were cut back, 5 bases at V and 0 bases at J, with 11 bases in the middle. The CDR3 spans 15 residues. CDR3 residues: CASSLSESSYNEQFF. CDR3 bases: TGTGCCAGCAGTCTTAGCGAGAGCTCCTACAATGAGCAGTTCTTC.

The chain recombines TRBV7-8 with TRBJ2-1, with 10 bases matching TRBD2. Trimming at V came to 1 base and at J to 4 bases, leaving 4 bases not matched to a gene. The V gene's germline CDR1 is SGHVS and CDR2 FQNEAQ. CDR3 length: 16 residues. This CDR3 reads CASSLGGTSVYNEQFF. The CDR3 DNA sequence: TGTGCCAGCAGCTTAGGCGGGACTAGCGTATACAATGAGCAGTTCTTC. Combining the CDR3 with reference TRBV7-8 and TRBJ2-1 gives the whole variable domain GAGVSQSPRYKVAKRGQDVALRCDPISGHVSLFWYQQALGQGPEFLTYFQNEAQLDKSGLPSDRFFAERPEGSVSTLKIQRTQQEDSAVYLCASSLGGTSVYNEQFFGPGTRLTVL.

This chain uses TRBV11-2 with TRBJ1-1; D is undetermined. Germline V gene data show CDR1 as SGHAT and CDR2 as FQNNGV. There are 13 residues in the CDR3. The V end was cut by 3 bases, the J end by 1 base, with 6 bases between. CDR3 nucleotides: TGTGCCAGCAGCTTTTCACCGAACACTGAAGCTTTCTTT. Protein sequence: CASSFSPNTEAFF.

The chain recombines TRBV7-9 with TRBJ1-1; D unclear. The length of the CDR3 is 15 residues. Trimming took off 1 base at V and 1 base at J, with 10 bases between the two ends. Per the germline V gene, CDR1 is SEHNR and CDR2 is FQNEAQ (reference sequence). The CDR3 reads CASSLVRGPNTEAFF. Written as DNA, the CDR3 is TGTGCCAGCAGCTTAGTTCGAGGACCGAACACTGAAGCTTTCTTT.

The genes are TRBV4-1 and TRBJ2-5; D tentatively fits TRBD1 or TRBD2 (5 bases each). V was trimmed by 3 bases and J by 4 bases, leaving 15 bases between them. This CDR3 spans 15 amino acids. Germline values: CDR1 MGHRA, CDR2 YSYEKL. CDR3 region: CASSQGPLNPETQYF. As DNA, the CDR3 is TGCGCCAGCAGCCAGGGACCACTAAACCCAGAGACCCAGTACTTC.

This chain joins TRBV11-2 and TRBJ2-1; 9 bases agree with TRBD2. Trimming removed 4 bases from V and 0 bases from J; junction bases left unmatched: 7. CDR1 SGHAT and CDR2 FQNNGV come from the germline V gene. The CDR3 runs to 17 residues. The CDR3 DNA follows: TGTGCCAGCAGCTCACCCCAGCGGGAGGCCTCCTACAATGAGCAGTTCTTC. Residues: CASSSPQREASYNEQFF.

The chain uses TRBV7-8 and TRBJ2-5; D is unresolved. Germline CDR1 is SGHVS and CDR2 is FQNEAQ. This CDR3 spans 12 amino acids. Trimming took 5 bases from V and 5 from J, leaving 9 bases between them. The CDR3 DNA follows: TGTGCCAGCAGCCATTACATGGAGACCCAGTACTTC. Translated: CASSHYMETQYF.

This rearrangement joins TRBV7-9 to TRBJ2-7; possibly TRBD1 for D (6 bases). Between the trimmed V and J ends, which lost 6 bases and 2 bases, there was a span of 11 bases. The CDR3 contains 13 residues. Germline lookup yields CDR1 SEHNR and CDR2 FQNEAQ (reference sequence). As DNA, the CDR3 is TGTGCCAGCAGTTCCGGGACACCCTACGAGCAGTACTTC. This codes for CASSSGTPYEQYF.

V usage is TRBV10-1 and J usage is TRBJ2-7, with D possibly being TRBD2 (5 bases). The CDR3 runs 13 residues. Germline V gene data show CDR1 as WNHNN and CDR2 as SYGVQD (reference sequence). Trimming stripped 0 bases from V and 8 bases from J, with 11 bases between. The CDR3: CASSESRALQQYF. In nucleotides, the CDR3 is TGCGCCAGCAGTGAGTCGAGGGCCCTCCAGCAGTACTTC.

The chain has TRBV7-9 and TRBJ1-2; perhaps TRBD1 as D (5 bases). The CDR3 totals 17 residues. V was trimmed by 4 bases and J by 1 base, leaving 19 bases between them. CDR1 and CDR2 (germline): SEHNR, FQNEAQ (reference sequence). DNA of the CDR3: TGTGCCAGCAGCTCTACGAGGCAGGGTGAGATTAACTATGGCTACACCTTC. Its protein product is CASSSTRQGEINYGYTF.

This clone was picked up one time. With a much larger clone just one base away, this may be a read error. The chain employs TRBV11-3 and TRBJ2-7; 11 bases align to TRBD1. The CDR3 consists of 14 residues. Trimming removed 5 bases from V and 3 bases from J; junction bases left unmatched: 3. Looked up from germline, CDR1 is SGHNT and CDR2 is YENEEA. CDR3 in DNA: TGTGCCAGCAGCCCCGGGACAGGGGGCTACGAGCAGTACTTC. Translation gives CASSPGTGGYEQYF.

This rearrangement joins TRBV4-1 to TRBJ2-7, with D possibly matching TRBD1 (6 bases). V was trimmed by 0 bases and J by 5 bases, leaving 11 bases between them. Germline CDR1 reads MGHRA; CDR2 reads YSYEKL. This CDR3 comprises 14 residues. CDR3 sequence reads: CASSQEGGGDEQYF. DNA of the CDR3: TGCGCCAGCAGCCAAGAAGGGGGTGGGGACGAGCAGTACTTC.

This chain connects TRBV28 to TRBJ2-2, with D maybe TRBD1 (6 bases). Trimming shortened V by 2 bases and J by 3 bases, and 10 bases separated the two germline ends. Germline loops: CDR1 MDHEN, CDR2 SYDVKM. CDR3 length equals 15 residues. The CDR3 loop is CASSLTGFDTGELFF. The CDR3 DNA reads TGTGCCAGCAGTTTAACAGGGTTCGACACCGGGGAGCTGTTTTTT.

This chain links TRBV9 with TRBJ2-1, with D possibly matching TRBD2 (7 bases). Germline V lookup: CDR1 SGDLS, CDR2 YYNGEE. V lost 4 bases and J 9 bases, leaving 17 bases between the germline ends. The CDR3 is 14 residues long. The CDR3 spells CASSPRGGGGEQFF. As DNA, the CDR3 is TGTGCCAGCAGCCCTCGGGGAGGGGGAGGTGAGCAGTTCTTC. Full variable domain (rest looked up from reference TRBV9 and TRBJ2-1): DSGVTQTPKHLITATGQRVTLRCSPRSGDLSVYWYQQSLDQGLQFLIQYYNGEERAKGNILERFSAQQFPDLHSELNLSSLELGDSALYFCASSPRGGGGEQFFGPGTRLTVL.

J is TRBJ2-1 and V is TRBV13, with 7 bases matching TRBD2. The CDR3 covers 14 residues. V shed 7 bases, J shed 2 bases, and the junction held 5 bases outside the gene matches. CDR1 PRHDT and CDR2 FYEKMQ come from the germline V gene (reference sequence). The CDR3 DNA reads as TGTGCCAGCACGCTAGCGGCCGCCTACAATGAGCAGTTCTTC. Its translation: CASTLAAAYNEQFF.

The J gene is TRBJ2-1, the V gene TRBV2; the match to TRBD1 covers 9 bases. Per germline, CDR1 SNHLY and CDR2 FYNNEI. The CDR3 extends over 14 amino acids. The junction had 8 bases not matched to a gene; V was cut back by 6 bases and J by 8 bases. CDR3 in DNA: TGTGCCAGCAGACCCCGGGACAGGGTTGATGAGCAGTTCTTC. Translation gives CASRPRDRVDEQFF.

The chain recombines TRBV7-6 with TRBJ2-3, with a tentative D call TRBD1 (6 bases). Per germline, CDR1 SGHVS and CDR2 FNYEAQ. V gave up 1 base and J gave up 0 bases, with 11 bases separating them. The CDR3 has 16 amino acids. CDR3 amino acids: CASSLVGQLSTDTQYF. CDR3 nucleotides: TGTGCCAGCAGCTTAGTTGGACAGCTGAGCACAGATACGCAGTATTTT.

The chain combines TRBV4-3 with TRBJ2-6, with 7 bases identical to TRBD2. Looked up from germline, CDR1 is LGHNA and CDR2 is YSLEER. V was clipped by 0 bases and J by 0 bases; unmatched bases: 2. This CDR3 region has 17 residues. The DNA of the CDR3 is TGCGCCAGCAGCCAAGATAGGACTAGCTCTGGGGCCAACGTCCTGACTTTC. It translates to CASSQDRTSSGANVLTF.

The V gene is TRBV6-5, the J gene TRBJ2-6; D is ambiguous. The CDR3 is 13 residues long. With 4 bases removed from V and 0 bases from J, the gap between germline ends came to 1 base. Germline CDR1 reads MNHEY; CDR2 reads SVGAGI. Written as DNA, the CDR3 is TGTGCCAGCAGTTTCTCTGGGGCCAACGTCCTGACTTTC. Its translation: CASSFSGANVLTF.

The J gene is TRBJ2-7, the V gene TRBV15; the D is unclear. Germline V gene data show CDR1 as LNHNV and CDR2 as YYDKDF (reference sequence). The CDR3 contains 14 residues. The ends were cut back, 2 bases at V and 0 bases at J, with 8 bases in the middle. This CDR3 reads CATSRSWDSYEQYF. The CDR3 coding sequence is TGTGCCACCAGCAGATCCTGGGACTCCTACGAGCAGTACTTC.

This sequence joins TRBV5-4 and TRBJ2-2; D may match TRBD1 or TRBD2 (5 bases each). Germline V gives CDR1 SGHNT, CDR2 YYREEE (reference sequence). The V and J ends lost 5 bases and 5 bases respectively, with 10 bases between them. The CDR3 is made up of 13 amino acids. CDR3 in DNA: TGTGCCAGCAGTGTGGGACCGACCGGGGAGCTGTTTTTT. This encodes CASSVGPTGELFF.

The chain couples TRBV15 to TRBJ1-2; D may be TRBD1 (5 bases). The germline V gene has CDR1 LNHNV and CDR2 YYDKDF (reference sequence). V was shortened by 0 bases and J by 6 bases, with 23 bases between the two germline ends. The CDR3 covers 18 residues. This CDR3 is CATSRDGARTTALDGYTF. The DNA of the CDR3 is TGTGCCACCAGCAGAGACGGAGCTAGGACAACCGCCTTAGATGGCTACACCTTC.

The chain is built from TRBV27 and TRBJ2-3; D tentatively fits TRBD1 or TRBD2 (5 bases each). V lost 6 bases to trimming and J lost 0 bases, with 19 bases between them. The germline CDR1 and CDR2 sequences are MNHEY and SMNVEV (reference sequence). There are 17 residues in the CDR3. This CDR3 is CASRDSWGLDSTDTQYF. In DNA, the CDR3 is TGTGCCAGCAGAGACTCTTGGGGGTTGGATAGCACAGATACGCAGTATTTT.

J is TRBJ2-7 and V is TRBV5-6; a weak D match, TRBD2 (6 bases). V was clipped by 4 bases and J by 3 bases, with 14 bases between them. The CDR3 loop spans 14 amino acids. In germline, CDR1 is SGHDT, CDR2 YYEEEE. Here the CDR3 reads CASSTLGLLYEQYF. The CDR3 coding sequence is TGTGCCAGCAGCACACTGGGACTTCTCTACGAGCAGTACTTC.

On this clone itself: This same CDR3 is encoded by further DNA sequences in the sample. The genes are TRBV28 and TRBJ2-1; D uncertain. This CDR3 comprises 12 residues. Germline V gives CDR1 MDHEN, CDR2 SYDVKM. V was cut by 5 bases and J by 4 bases, with 6 bases left in between. The CDR3, as DNA: TGTGCCAGCAGTCCCTCTTACAATGAGCAGTTCTTC. Its translation: CASSPSYNEQFF. Looking up the rest from reference TRBV28 and TRBJ2-1 gives the full variable domain: DVKVTQSSRYLVKRTGEKVFLECVQDMDHENMFWYRQDPGLGLRLIYFSYDVKMKEKGDIPEGYSVSREKKERFSLILESASTNQTSMYLCASSPSYNEQFFGPGTRLTVL.

As regards this clone: The identical CDR3 is also encoded by other nucleotide sequences in the sample. V is TRBV5-6 and J is TRBJ2-7, with D maybe TRBD2 (5 bases). The CDR3 runs to 14 residues. The germline V gene encodes CDR1 SGHDT and CDR2 YYEEEE. V shed 0 bases and J shed 0 bases, with 7 bases lying between them. CDR3 DNA: TGTGCCAGCAGCTTGGCGGGGAGCTCCTACGAGCAGTACTTC. Encoded protein: CASSLAGSSYEQYF.